These 27 T cell receptor beta chains were sequenced from one sample in a study of cytomegalovirus exposure and HLA in healthy donors (dated by TCRdb to about 2017). Receptors were amplified or captured by the immunoSEQ multiplex PCR assay. The table was pulled from immuneACCESS by TCRdb, which kept in-frame rearrangements only. Such tables lose some clones; where checked, under half of the loss comes from unresolved V genes, and the rest has no known cause. For this sample there are about 260,000 clones; about 90% appear just once. Roughly 3% of the sample lies in the top ten. The sample was PBMCs. These receptors originate from a woman in her 30s in good health and CMV-seronegative.

The J gene is TRBJ2-7, the V gene TRBV28; 7 nucleotides agree with TRBD2. Trimming at V came to 8 bases and at J to 6 bases, leaving 19 bases not matched to a gene. The CDR3 is 16 residues long. CDR1 and CDR2 from the germline V gene are MDHEN and SYDVKM. The CDR3 reads CASRLADGWEGFEQYF. DNA of the CDR3: TGTGCCAGCCGGCTAGCGGACGGGTGGGAGGGTTTCGAGCAGTACTTC.

This sequence joins TRBV15 and TRBJ1-5, with D possibly being TRBD1 (5 bases). Germline-derived CDR1 and CDR2 are LNHNV and YYDKDF (reference sequence). The length of the CDR3 is 14 residues. V was clipped by 5 bases and J by 7 bases, with 15 bases between them. The CDR3 nucleotides read TGTGCCACCAGCTCAAGACAAACAGGACAGCCCCAGCATTTT. Translation gives CATSSRQTGQPQHF.

This clone was seen a single time. The chain combines TRBV6-1 with TRBJ1-1, with 10 bases identical to TRBD1. Germline assignment: CDR1 MNHNS and CDR2 SASEGT. V was clipped by 1 base and J by 0 bases; unmatched bases: 14. The CDR3 has 20 amino acids. For the CDR3, the DNA is TGTGCCAGCAGTGAAGTTCTATGGCGGACAGGGGGTTCTATGAACACTGAAGCTTTCTTT. Translation: CASSEVLWRTGGSMNTEAFF.

Note on this clone: The same CDR3 arises from other DNA sequences in this sample as well. V gene TRBV4-1 combines with J gene TRBJ2-7; TRBD1 aligns across 8 bases. The trim removed 4 bases at V and 2 bases at J, leaving 4 bases unmatched. This CDR3 is built from 14 residues. Germline V lookup: CDR1 MGHRA, CDR2 YSYEKL. The DNA of the CDR3 is TGCGCCAGCAGCCCTGGACAGGGAGCCTACGAGCAGTACTTC. Protein product: CASSPGQGAYEQYF.

This chain joins TRBV9 and TRBJ2-3, with 8 bases identical to TRBD2. Germline-derived CDR1 and CDR2 are SGDLS and YYNGEE. This CDR3 has 19 residues. J was trimmed by 1 base and V by 0 bases; bases with no gene match: 13. The CDR3 DNA sequence: TGTGCCAGCAGCGTAGATCCCAGCGGGAGCCTTTCTGGCACAGATACGCAGTATTTT. Protein: CASSVDPSGSLSGTDTQYF.

V usage is TRBV19 and J usage is TRBJ2-2; the D gene is possibly TRBD2 (6 bases). In germline, CDR1 is LNHDA, CDR2 SQIVND (reference sequence). The CDR3 extends over 13 amino acids. V was shortened by 3 bases and J by 7 bases, with 9 bases between the two germline ends. CDR3 amino acids: CASSILGGGELFF. CDR3 sequence (DNA): TGTGCCAGTAGTATTTTGGGAGGCGGGGAGCTGTTTTTT.

This chain links TRBV11-3 with TRBJ2-6; D is possibly TRBD1 (5 bases). Germline assignment: CDR1 SGHNT and CDR2 YENEEA. The CDR3 loop spans 16 amino acids. The V gene lost 2 bases and the J gene lost 8 bases, with 16 bases spanning the gap. The CDR3 spells CASSLYPGQGSNVLTF. The CDR3 DNA sequence: TGTGCCAGCAGCTTATATCCCGGGCAGGGCTCCAACGTCCTGACTTTC.

The V call is TRBV27, the J call TRBJ2-7, with 13 bases matching TRBD2. From germline, CDR1 is MNHEY and CDR2 SMNVEV (reference sequence). The CDR3 is 15 residues long. The junction had 4 bases not matched to a gene; V was cut back by 5 bases and J by 3 bases. CDR3 nucleotide sequence: TGTGCCAGCAGTGCCTGGACTAGCGGGAGCTACGAGCAGTACTTC. Encoded protein: CASSAWTSGSYEQYF.

The CDR3, as DNA: TGTGCCAGCAGCCCTTACAGGGGCGACCAGCCCCAGCATTTT. This translates into CASSPYRGDQPQHF. This chain uses TRBV7-2 with TRBJ1-5, with 7 bases that match TRBD1. This CDR3 has 14 residues. Germline V gives CDR1 SGHTA, CDR2 FQGNSA. The junction had 8 bases not matched to a gene; V was cut back by 5 bases and J by 7 bases.

This clone has just one count. V usage is TRBV15 and J usage is TRBJ2-5, with D possibly being TRBD2 (6 bases). Germline loops: CDR1 LNHNV, CDR2 YYDKDF (reference sequence). Trimming cost V 0 bases and J 11 bases, with 13 bases left between them. This CDR3 is 13 amino acids long. The CDR3: CATSRDLGGAQYF. In DNA, the CDR3 is TGTGCCACCAGCAGAGATCTCGGGGGAGCTCAGTACTTC.

V and J are TRBV2 and TRBJ2-2, with D uncertain. The V and J ends lost 7 bases and 1 base respectively, with 16 bases between them. The CDR3 runs 16 residues. Per the germline V gene, CDR1 is SNHLY and CDR2 is FYNNEI. The CDR3 DNA is TGTGCCAGCACCAAATTCCCGGACGAGAACACCGGGGAGCTGTTTTTT. The encoded protein is CASTKFPDENTGELFF.

V and J are TRBV6-1 and TRBJ2-2; the D is unclear. The V end lost 5 bases, the J end lost 0 bases, and 7 bases lay between the germline ends. CDR3 length: 14 amino acids. Germline lookup yields CDR1 MNHNS and CDR2 SASEGT. Here the CDR3 reads CASSRKSNTGELFF. In DNA, the CDR3 is TGTGCCAGCAGTAGGAAATCGAACACCGGGGAGCTGTTTTTT.

The table lists this clone with a few counts. V is TRBV19 and J is TRBJ2-1; the D is unclear. Trimming took 3 bases from V and 7 from J, leaving 4 bases between them. Germline V CDR1 and CDR2: LNHDA, SQIVND (reference sequence). The CDR3 contains 11 residues. CDR3 sequence: CASSIGNEQFF. Here the CDR3 DNA reads TGTGCCAGTAGTATCGGGAATGAGCAGTTCTTC.

The chain uses TRBV9 and TRBJ2-7; 7 positions agree with TRBD2. Germline values: CDR1 SGDLS, CDR2 YYNGEE. The J segment lost 3 bases and the V segment lost 5 bases, leaving 8 bases of the junction unmatched. The CDR3 runs 14 residues. Written as DNA, the CDR3 is TGTGCCAGCAGTTTAGCGGGCGGCGTCTACGAGCAGTACTTC. Amino acid sequence: CASSLAGGVYEQYF.

The chain has TRBV4-3 and TRBJ2-2, with 8 bases lining up with TRBD1. After removal of 5 bases from V and 0 bases from J, the junction contained 5 bases not matched to a gene. Germline CDR1 is LGHNA and CDR2 is YSLEER. This CDR3 is 16 amino acids long. The DNA of the CDR3 is TGCGCCAGCAGCTTACACAGGGGGACGAACACCGGGGAGCTGTTTTTT. Residues: CASSLHRGTNTGELFF.

This chain links TRBV5-3 with TRBJ1-3; unclear D gene. Being an ORF, TRBV5-3 has a function that is uncertain. This CDR3 spans 14 amino acids. V was trimmed by 1 base and J by 6 bases, leaving 11 bases between them. This CDR3 reads CARSLLTSENTIYF. DNA of the CDR3: TGTGCCAGAAGCTTGCTGACAAGTGAAAACACCATATATTTT.

This clone was detected once. This chain joins TRBV13 and TRBJ2-1; D is uncertain. This CDR3 is 15 amino acids long. Looked up from germline, CDR1 is PRHDT and CDR2 is FYEKMQ (reference sequence). Between the trimmed V and J ends, which lost 3 bases and 4 bases, there was a span of 13 bases. The CDR3 region is CASSFYPDVYNEQFF. DNA of the CDR3: TGTGCCAGCAGCTTCTACCCGGACGTATACAATGAGCAGTTCTTC.

The chain has TRBV18 and TRBJ2-1; D gene unclear. This CDR3 spans 13 amino acids. The germline V gene has CDR1 KGHSH and CDR2 LQKENI. Trimming took 4 bases from V and 5 from J, leaving 9 bases between them. CDR3 sequence (DNA): TGTGCCAGCTCACGCGACTTAGACAATGAGCAGTTCTTC. Amino acid sequence: CASSRDLDNEQFF.

The chain couples TRBV7-2 to TRBJ1-5; the D gene is possibly TRBD1 (6 bases). Germline CDR1 and CDR2: SGHTA and FQGNSA. V gave up 4 bases and J gave up 0 bases, with 7 bases separating them. The CDR3 runs to 14 residues. CDR3 sequence: CASSSQGSNQPQHF. CDR3 DNA sequence: TGTGCCAGCAGCTCACAGGGTAGCAATCAGCCCCAGCATTTT.

Points on this clone: Within the sample, other DNA sequences also encode this same CDR3. This chain links TRBV29-1 with TRBJ1-5; D is possibly TRBD1 (5 bases). The V end was cut by 4 bases, the J end by 0 bases, with 7 bases between. The length of the CDR3 is 13 residues. Germline V gives CDR1 SQVTM, CDR2 ANQGSEA. DNA for the CDR3: TGCAGCGTTGGGGGCCATAGCAATCAGCCCCAGCATTTT. It yields the protein CSVGGHSNQPQHF.

DNA of the CDR3: TGTGCCAGCAGCTTAATAGGTCAGCAAGAGACCCAGTACTTC. Residues: CASSLIGQQETQYF. The rearrangement links TRBV7-9 to TRBJ2-5; D not resolved. The ends were cut back, 2 bases at V and 2 bases at J, with 9 bases in the middle. The CDR3 runs 14 residues. Per the germline V gene, CDR1 is SEHNR and CDR2 is FQNEAQ (reference sequence).

The chain combines TRBV9 with TRBJ2-2, with 9 bases fitting TRBD2. Germline V gene lookup returns CDR1 SGDLS and CDR2 YYNGEE. CDR3 length: 16 amino acids. The V gene end was trimmed by 2 bases and the J gene end by 6 bases; junction bases not matched to a gene: 8. The CDR3: CASSVGGTSQAGELFF. Here the CDR3 DNA reads TGTGCCAGCAGCGTGGGAGGGACTAGCCAGGCCGGGGAGCTGTTTTTT.

The chain recombines TRBV7-2 with TRBJ2-7; D is unresolved. Germline loops: CDR1 SGHTA, CDR2 FQGNSA. CDR3 size: 18 residues. V was shortened by 0 bases and J by 0 bases, with 18 bases between the two germline ends. The CDR3 region has the DNA TGTGCCAGCAGCTTAGCTTCTCAACGGCCAGGCCTCTCCTACGAGCAGTACTTC. It yields the protein CASSLASQRPGLSYEQYF.

This clone was seen only once. The CDR3 is CASSLAQRSTDTQYF. CDR3 bases: TGTGCCAGCAGCTTAGCGCAACGGAGCACAGATACGCAGTATTTT. This rearrangement joins TRBV7-6 to TRBJ2-3; no definite D call. The germline CDR1 and CDR2 sequences are SGHVS and FNYEAQ. The CDR3 runs 15 residues. The V and J ends lost 0 bases and 0 bases respectively, with 7 bases between them.

The chain carries TRBV4-3 and TRBJ1-1; D remains unclear. Germline V gene data show CDR1 as LGHNA and CDR2 as YSLEER. V was cut by 0 bases and J by 1 base, with 12 bases left in between. The CDR3 contains 16 residues. CDR3 loop: CASSQELGRRNTEAFF. The CDR3 DNA sequence: TGCGCCAGCAGCCAAGAACTTGGGCGCAGGAACACTGAAGCTTTCTTT.

The DNA of the CDR3 is TGTGCCAGCAGTTACCCGATAGGGGGCGTCACAGATACGCAGTATTTT. It specifies CASSYPIGGVTDTQYF. The rearrangement links TRBV6-5 to TRBJ2-3; TRBD1 aligns across 7 bases. This CDR3 comprises 16 residues. Trimming took 2 bases from V and 2 from J; bases not matched to a gene: 7. Per germline, CDR1 MNHEY and CDR2 SVGAGI.

CDR3 sequence (DNA): TGCGCCAGCAGTGACCTGGGACAGGAGGTCTCCTACGAGCAGTACTTC. This gives the protein CASSDLGQEVSYEQYF. This chain connects TRBV10-2 to TRBJ2-7; 8 positions match TRBD1. Germline V lookup: CDR1 WSHSY, CDR2 SAAADI. CDR3 length: 16 amino acids. J was trimmed by 0 bases and V by 3 bases; bases with no gene match: 7.